The rows below give T cell receptor beta chains drawn from one sample of a study of blood T cell repertoires in COVID-19. Sequencing was performed with immunoSEQ multiplex PCR; in TCRdb, only in-frame clones are kept and a portion is missing. Of 200,000 or so clones in the sample, about 88% were seen once. Material for sequencing was PBMCs or T cells enriched from blood (not recorded which). The receptors were sampled from a woman aged 25 to 45 who had recovered from COVID-19. Both conserved end residues are part of each CDR3. The D gene is left open where the match is weak. Clone sizes are given selectively: once, few, many, or a class where the clone is expanded.

cdr3_nt: TGTGCCAGCAGCTTATCGGGGGGGCGGTTGGAGACCCAGTACTTC
cdr3_aa: CASSLSGGRLETQYF
j_call: TRBJ2-5
d_call: TRBD2
clone_size: NA
v_call: TRBV7-7

cdr3_nt: TGTGCCATCAGTGAGTCGGAGGGCGGCTACACCTTC
cdr3_aa: CAISESEGGYTF
j_call: TRBJ1-2
d_call: NA
clone_size: NA
v_call: TRBV10-3

cdr3_nt: TGCGCCAGCAGCTTGGAAGGGAGTGGCACTGAAGCTTTCTTT
cdr3_aa: CASSLEGSGTEAFF
j_call: TRBJ1-1
d_call: NA
clone_size: NA
v_call: TRBV5-1

cdr3_nt: TGTGCCAGCAGAGCCACCGGGGGAGATTATGGCTACACCTTC
cdr3_aa: CASRATGGDYGYTF
j_call: TRBJ1-2
d_call: NA
clone_size: NA
v_call: TRBV11-2

cdr3_nt: TGTGCCAGCAGCTTAGTGACGGGGGGGCCTGCAGATACGCAGTATTTT
cdr3_aa: CASSLVTGGPADTQYF
j_call: TRBJ2-3
d_call: TRBD2
clone_size: NA
v_call: TRBV11-2

cdr3_nt: TGTGCCAGCAGCCAAATACTAGCGGGGGTTGGCAATGAGCAGTTCTTC
cdr3_aa: CASSQILAGVGNEQFF
j_call: TRBJ2-1
d_call: TRBD2
clone_size: NA
v_call: TRBV4-2

cdr3_nt: TGTGCCAGCAGTTTCGACCTTTGGGGGACAGGGGGCAAGGGCCAGCCCCAGCATTTT
cdr3_aa: CASSFDLWGTGGKGQPQHF
j_call: TRBJ1-5
d_call: TRBD1
clone_size: NA
v_call: TRBV27

cdr3_nt: TGTGCCAGTAGTTCTAGGACAATGAACACCGGGGAGCTGTTTTTT
cdr3_aa: CASSSRTMNTGELFF
j_call: TRBJ2-2
d_call: NA
clone_size: NA
v_call: TRBV19

cdr3_nt: TGTGCCAGCAGTTCCAGCAAGGGACTCTCTGGAAACACCATATATTTT
cdr3_aa: CASSSSKGLSGNTIYF
j_call: TRBJ1-3
d_call: NA
clone_size: NA
v_call: TRBV6-5

cdr3_nt: TGTGCCAGCAGCGAAACTAGCGGGGGGGCCTTCGAGCAGTTCTTC
cdr3_aa: CASSETSGGAFEQFF
j_call: TRBJ2-1
d_call: TRBD2
clone_size: few
v_call: TRBV11-3

cdr3_nt: TGTGCCAGTAGTATCGGACAGAGGGATCGAGCCTATGGCTACACCTTC
cdr3_aa: CASSIGQRDRAYGYTF
j_call: TRBJ1-2
d_call: NA
clone_size: NA
v_call: TRBV19

cdr3_nt: TGTGCCAGCAGCTTGCAGGGACAGCCGAACACTGAAGCTTTCTTT
cdr3_aa: CASSLQGQPNTEAFF
j_call: TRBJ1-1
d_call: TRBD1
clone_size: NA
v_call: TRBV7-3

cdr3_nt: TGTGCCATCAGGGCCGACAGGGACTACGAGCAGTACTTC
cdr3_aa: CAIRADRDYEQYF
j_call: TRBJ2-7
d_call: TRBD1
clone_size: NA
v_call: TRBV10-3

cdr3_nt: TGCGCCAGCAGCTTGGGACTAGAGGCAGATACGCAGTATTTT
cdr3_aa: CASSLGLEADTQYF
j_call: TRBJ2-3
d_call: NA
clone_size: NA
v_call: TRBV5-1

cdr3_nt: TGTGCCAGTAGTATAGGTCTCACCGGGGAGCTGTTTTTT
cdr3_aa: CASSIGLTGELFF
j_call: TRBJ2-2
d_call: NA
clone_size: NA
v_call: TRBV19